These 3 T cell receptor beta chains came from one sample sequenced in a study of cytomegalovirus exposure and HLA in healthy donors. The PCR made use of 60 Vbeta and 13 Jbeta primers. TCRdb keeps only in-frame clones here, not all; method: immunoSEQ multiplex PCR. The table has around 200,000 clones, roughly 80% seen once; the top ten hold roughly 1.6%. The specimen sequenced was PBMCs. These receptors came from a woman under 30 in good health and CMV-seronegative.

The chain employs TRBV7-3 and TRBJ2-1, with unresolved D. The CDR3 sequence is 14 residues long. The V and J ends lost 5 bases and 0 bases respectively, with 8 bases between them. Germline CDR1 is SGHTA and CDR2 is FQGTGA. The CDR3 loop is CASSPVSSYNEQFF. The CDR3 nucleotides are TGTGCCAGCAGCCCCGTTAGCTCCTACAATGAGCAGTTCTTC.

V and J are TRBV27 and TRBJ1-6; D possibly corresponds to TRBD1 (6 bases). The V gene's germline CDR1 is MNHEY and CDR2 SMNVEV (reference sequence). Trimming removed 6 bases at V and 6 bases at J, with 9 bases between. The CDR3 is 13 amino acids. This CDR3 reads CASRTGGNSPLHF. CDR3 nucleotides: TGTGCCAGCAGGACAGGCGGTAATTCACCCCTCCACTTT.

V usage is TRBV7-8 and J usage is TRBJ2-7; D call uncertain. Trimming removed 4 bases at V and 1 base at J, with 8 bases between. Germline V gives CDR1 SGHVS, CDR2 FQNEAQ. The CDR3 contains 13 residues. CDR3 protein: CASSYHSSYEQYF. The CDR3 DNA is TGTGCCAGCAGCTATCACAGTTCCTACGAGCAGTACTTC.